This T cell receptor beta chain derives from a study of shared clonotypes between healthy human individuals. Study at large: The study enrolled two women and a few men aged 18 to 49.

Researchers partitioned CD4+ cells into CD45RA+ naive and CD45RA-negative memory subsets. J was trimmed by 0 bases and V by 5 bases; bases with no gene match: 16. The CDR3 length is 22 residues. Germline V CDR1 and CDR2: SGHRS, YFSETQ. On this clone: No antigen is known for it.

Findings and limits, study-wide: Larger estimated richness was generally recorded for naive subsets relative to memory subsets. Non-shared clonotypes had lower generation probabilities than those shared by all four donors.

Measured with immunoSEQ multiplex PCR; TCRdb has only the in-frame clones, and not every one. The sample holds 2 million to 3 million clones, roughly 93% seen once. The source of this sequence is a man aged 18-30 years in good health. Some clones in this sample may be carry-over from other donors' samples. The gene calls are TRBV5-1 and TRBJ2-6; 14 bases match TRBD2. The source material was naive CD4+ T cells from PBMCs. Subset noted: CD45RA+ positively selected. The CDR3 DNA reads TGCGCCAGCAGAAACGATCCGGGACTAGCGGGAGCTGGGCCCTCTGGGGCCAACGTCCTGACTTTC. Translated, it gives CASRNDPGLAGAGPSGANVLTF.